These 20 T cell receptor beta chains were sequenced from one sample in a study of blood T cell repertoires in COVID-19. The protocol was immunoSEQ multiplex PCR, while the TCRdb copy is restricted to in-frame clones and leaves out a portion. This repertoire shows roughly 250,000 clones, about 84% found once; its top ten account for 2% to 2.5%. The sample consisted of PBMCs or T cells enriched from blood (not recorded which). Every receptor here comes from a woman aged 45-59 years who had recovered from COVID-19.

The chain couples TRBV11-2 to TRBJ1-5; D unclear. The CDR3 runs to 13 residues. Germline V gene lookup returns CDR1 SGHAT and CDR2 FQNNGV. V was clipped by 0 bases and J by 7 bases, with 7 bases between them. DNA of the CDR3: TGTGCCAGCAGCTTAGATTTATCCCAGCCCCAGCATTTT. Protein product: CASSLDLSQPQHF. The variable domain in full, completed from reference TRBV11-2 and TRBJ1-5, reads EAGVAQSPRYKIIEKRQSVAFWCNPISGHATLYWYQQILGQGPKLLIQFQNNGVVDDSQLPKDRFSAERLKGVDSTLKIQPAKLEDSAVYLCASSLDLSQPQHFGDGTRLSIL.

This rearrangement joins TRBV7-2 to TRBJ2-3; 10 bases are a match to TRBD2. The CDR3 extends over 15 amino acids. CDR1 and CDR2 (germline): SGHTA, FQGNSA. V was pared by 5 bases and J by 7 bases, with 9 bases of the junction left unmatched. This CDR3 reads CASSPQSGLANTQYF. CDR3 sequence (DNA): TGTGCCAGCAGCCCTCAATCGGGACTAGCGAATACGCAGTATTTT.

The rearrangement uses TRBV2 and TRBJ2-7, with 9 bases that match TRBD1. The CDR3 runs 15 residues. J gave up 7 bases and V 6 bases, and 13 bases lay outside the gene matches. The germline V gene has CDR1 SNHLY and CDR2 FYNNEI. CDR3 bases: TGTGCCAGCAGGCCCCGGGGACAGGGTATACTTGAGCAGTACTTC. Amino acid sequence: CASRPRGQGILEQYF.

This chain connects TRBV5-1 to TRBJ1-2, with a weak D call TRBD1 (6 bases). Trimming removed 4 bases at V and 5 bases at J, with 18 bases between. Germline V lookup: CDR1 SGHRS, CDR2 YFSETQ. This CDR3 region has 15 residues. The CDR3 region has the DNA TGCGCCAGCAGCCTTTCCCAGGGGAACGAATATGGCTACACCTTC. As protein: CASSLSQGNEYGYTF.

The rearrangement uses TRBV6-5 and TRBJ2-7; 10 nucleotides match TRBD1. In germline, CDR1 is MNHEY, CDR2 SVGAGI. V trimming: 2 bases; J trimming: 2 bases; junction bases outside the gene matches: 0. CDR3 length: 14 residues. The CDR3 sequence is CASSYGQGAYEQYF. The CDR3 DNA reads TGTGCCAGCAGTTACGGACAGGGGGCCTACGAGCAGTACTTC.

This clone has a single count. This chain connects TRBV30 to TRBJ1-1, with 9 bases lining up with TRBD1. The V gene end was trimmed by 3 bases and the J gene end by 0 bases; junction bases not matched to a gene: 14. The CDR3 length is 18 residues. The V gene's germline CDR1 is GTSNPN and CDR2 SVGIG (reference sequence). The CDR3 region has the DNA TGTGCCTGGAGCGTGCCCTGGACAGGGGTCGATATGAACACTGAAGCTTTCTTT. Translated: CAWSVPWTGVDMNTEAFF.

This clone was seen more than once but under ten times. This chain uses TRBV5-8 with TRBJ1-1; 7 bases fit TRBD1. The CDR3 has 13 residues. The V and J ends lost 4 bases and 6 bases, in that order; junction bases with no gene match: 6. Germline CDR1 and CDR2: SGHTS and YDEGEE. CDR3 residues: CASSIHRGAEAFF. CDR3 sequence (DNA): TGTGCCAGCAGCATTCACAGGGGTGCTGAAGCTTTCTTT.

The genes are TRBV5-1 and TRBJ2-3, with 9 bases fitting TRBD2. V was pared by 0 bases and J by 0 bases, with 2 bases of the junction left unmatched. Germline CDR1 reads SGHRS; CDR2 reads YFSETQ. The CDR3 sequence is 16 residues long. CDR3 nucleotides: TGCGCCAGCAGCTTGGCTAGCGGGGCCAGCACAGATACGCAGTATTTT. Translated, it gives CASSLASGASTDTQYF.

The V and J genes are TRBV4-3 and TRBJ1-1, with 9 bases lining up with TRBD1. V was pared by 4 bases and J by 7 bases, with 7 bases of the junction left unmatched. CDR1 and CDR2 (germline): LGHNA, YSLEER. The CDR3 consists of 14 residues. The chain's CDR3 is CASSLRWGQGEAFF. The CDR3 DNA is TGCGCCAGCAGCCTAAGATGGGGACAGGGTGAAGCTTTCTTT.

This clone was recorded only once. The chain joins TRBV5-4 to TRBJ2-1; possibly TRBD1 for D (6 bases). Germline assignment: CDR1 SGHNT and CDR2 YYREEE (reference sequence). The V gene lost 2 bases and the J gene lost 9 bases, with 18 bases spanning the gap. The CDR3 is 15 residues long. The CDR3 is CASSFRAGVLIEQFF. The CDR3 DNA reads TGTGCCAGCAGCTTTAGGGCAGGGGTCCTAATTGAGCAGTTCTTC.

The chain uses TRBV5-4 and TRBJ2-5; maybe TRBD2 (6 bases). Germline V gives CDR1 SGHNT, CDR2 YYREEE (reference sequence). The ends were cut back, 2 bases at V and 2 bases at J, with 13 bases in the middle. The CDR3 has 15 amino acids. This CDR3 is CASSFPGLSQETQYF. DNA for the CDR3: TGTGCCAGCAGCTTTCCGGGACTCTCACAAGAGACCCAGTACTTC.

CDR3 in amino acids: CASSQAGGQSYNEQFF. Written as DNA, the CDR3 is TGTGCCAGCAGCCAAGCGGGGGGGCAGAGCTACAATGAGCAGTTCTTC. The chain has TRBV5-4 and TRBJ2-1, with TRBD2 matching over 10 bases. Germline loops: CDR1 SGHNT, CDR2 YYREEE (reference sequence). This CDR3 spans 16 amino acids. Trimming removed 4 bases from V and 3 bases from J; junction bases left unmatched: 7.

This clone has just one count. V and J are TRBV11-1 and TRBJ1-5; no firm D call. Trimming cost V 1 base and J 7 bases, with 8 bases left between them. The CDR3 is 13 amino acids. The germline V gene has CDR1 SGHAT and CDR2 FQDESV (reference sequence). In nucleotides, the CDR3 is TGTGCCAGCAGCTTAGGAGGGCTGCAGCCCCAGCATTTT. Protein product: CASSLGGLQPQHF.

J is TRBJ2-7 and V is TRBV6-2 or TRBV6-3; 7 bases line up with TRBD1. In germline, CDR1 is MNHEY, CDR2 SVGEGT. Germline trimming cut 0 bases from V and 3 bases from J; bases unmatched to any gene: 5. The length of the CDR3 is 15 residues. The CDR3: CASSYSEGAVYEQYF. The CDR3 coding sequence is TGTGCCAGCAGTTACTCAGAGGGGGCGGTCTACGAGCAGTACTTC.

The V and J genes are TRBV4-3 and TRBJ1-1; weak D call: TRBD1 (6 bases). The CDR3 has 15 amino acids. Between the trimmed V and J ends, which lost 0 bases and 10 bases, there was a span of 18 bases. Germline CDR1 LGHNA, CDR2 YSLEER. The CDR3 loop reads CASSQDRLGAVGAFF. The DNA for the CDR3 is TGCGCCAGCAGCCAAGATAGGTTGGGGGCCGTTGGAGCTTTCTTT.

The chain uses TRBV3-1 (or the pseudogene TRBV3-2) and TRBJ2-7, with 11 bases matching TRBD1. Germline lookup yields CDR1 LGHDT and CDR2 YNNKEL (reference sequence). This CDR3 is 17 amino acids long. The V and J ends lost 4 bases and 3 bases, in that order; junction bases with no gene match: 11. CDR3 nucleotide sequence: TGTGCCAGCAGCCTATTTGGCCCGGACAGGGGGCTCTACGAGCAGTACTTC. It translates to CASSLFGPDRGLYEQYF.

The chain recombines TRBV2 with TRBJ1-5; possibly TRBD1 for D (5 bases). CDR3 length equals 15 residues. V was trimmed by 6 bases and J by 7 bases, leaving 19 bases between them. Germline lookup yields CDR1 SNHLY and CDR2 FYNNEI. This chain's CDR3 is CASSSPGGGIQPQHF. In DNA form, the CDR3 reads TGTGCCAGCAGCTCCCCGGGGGGAGGTATCCAGCCCCAGCATTTT.

The rearrangement links TRBV24-1 to TRBJ1-2; possible D gene TRBD1, 5 bases. The V end was cut by 5 bases, the J end by 9 bases, with 21 bases between. The CDR3 is made up of 15 amino acids. Germline CDR1 is KGHDR and CDR2 is SFDVKD. CDR3 region: CATSVPAGGMACYTF. The CDR3 coding sequence is TGTGCCACCAGTGTCCCCGCCGGGGGAATGGCCTGCTACACCTTC.

V usage is TRBV13 and J usage is TRBJ2-2; D gene unclear. V lost 3 bases, J lost 5 bases, and 4 bases lay in between. The CDR3 sequence is 12 residues long. Looked up from germline, CDR1 is PRHDT and CDR2 is FYEKMQ (reference sequence). CDR3 amino acids: CASSFITGELFF. The DNA for the CDR3 is TGTGCCAGCAGCTTCATTACCGGGGAGCTGTTTTTT.

This clone was observed a handful of times. This same CDR3 is encoded by further DNA sequences in the sample. This chain uses TRBV27 with TRBJ2-3; D is undetermined. The V and J ends lost 4 bases and 2 bases respectively, with 7 bases between them. Germline V gives CDR1 MNHEY, CDR2 SMNVEV (reference sequence). The CDR3 contains 13 residues. CDR3 DNA: TGTGCCAGCAGTTCGACTTACACAGATACGCAGTATTTT. Translation gives CASSSTYTDTQYF.